These 9 T cell receptor beta chains share one sample of origin, sequenced in a study of blood T cell repertoires in COVID-19. Sequencing was performed with immunoSEQ multiplex PCR; in TCRdb, only in-frame clones are kept and a portion is missing. The sample holds 400,000 to 500,000 clones; approximately 90% are singletons and the top ten take under 1.5%. The sample was peripheral blood. Receptors were obtained from a woman between 25 and 40 years old with active or convalescent COVID-19.

The rearrangement joins TRBV12-3 or TRBV12-4 to TRBJ2-2; the D gene is possibly TRBD2 (6 bases). The CDR3 sequence is 13 residues long. The CDR3 reads CATRDENTGELFF. The CDR3 coding sequence is TGTGCTACGCGGGACGAGAACACCGGGGAGCTGTTTTTT.

The chain recombines TRBV25-1 with TRBJ2-7; 7 positions agree with TRBD2. This CDR3 contains 16 residues. V was clipped by 3 bases and J by 6 bases; unmatched bases: 14. CDR1 is MGHDK, CDR2 SYGVNS, per germline. The CDR3 reads CASSESGEGNWREQYF. CDR3 DNA: TGTGCCAGCAGTGAGTCTGGGGAGGGGAACTGGCGCGAGCAGTACTTC.

The rearrangement uses TRBV2 and TRBJ2-7; no firm D call. This CDR3 region has 14 residues. Trimming took 2 bases from V and 0 from J, leaving 8 bases between them. The germline CDR1 and CDR2 sequences are SNHLY and FYNNEI. This CDR3 reads CASSESLVSYEQYF. CDR3 bases: TGTGCCAGCAGTGAAAGTCTAGTCTCCTACGAGCAGTACTTC.

This rearrangement joins TRBV5-6 to TRBJ2-7, with D possibly matching TRBD1 (6 bases). The germline CDR1 and CDR2 sequences are SGHDT and YYEEEE. The CDR3 has 14 residues. Trimming removed 1 base from V and 2 bases from J, with 10 bases in between. The CDR3 is CASSLYDRPYEQYF. In DNA, the CDR3 is TGTGCCAGCAGCTTGTACGACAGGCCCTACGAGCAGTACTTC.

The chain links TRBV25-1 to TRBJ2-1; TRBD2 matches at 7 bases. CDR3 size: 13 residues. Trimming took 3 bases from V and 8 from J; bases not matched to a gene: 4. Germline assignment: CDR1 MGHDK and CDR2 SYGVNS. The CDR3 reads CASSEGGYYEQFF. Written as DNA, the CDR3 is TGTGCCAGCAGTGAGGGGGGGTATTATGAGCAGTTCTTC. Drawing the rest from reference TRBV25-1 and TRBJ2-1, the complete variable domain is EADIYQTPRYLVIGTGKKITLECSQTMGHDKMYWYQQDPGMELHLIHYSYGVNSTEKGDLSSESTVSRIRTEHFPLTLESARPSHTSQYLCASSEGGYYEQFFGPGTRLTVL.

A single count supports this clone. The junction departs from germline at one end; a sequencing error may be responsible. The V call is TRBV12-3 or TRBV12-4, the J call TRBJ1-2; D is unresolved. The CDR3 totals 13 residues. The CDR3 loop is CASTSWGDYGHTF. DNA for the CDR3: TGTGCCAGCACCTCATGGGGTGACTATGGCCACACCTTC.

This clone was detected only a few times. This chain connects TRBV7-2 to TRBJ2-3; D may be TRBD2 (6 bases). In germline, CDR1 is SGHTA, CDR2 FQGNSA. Deletions cut 2 bases from V and 6 bases from J, with 9 bases between. The CDR3 runs to 13 residues. Written as DNA, the CDR3 is TGTGCCAGCAGCTTAAGCGGGTGGGATACGCAGTATTTT. Translated: CASSLSGWDTQYF. The full variable domain, rest sourced from reference TRBV7-2 and TRBJ2-3, is GAGVSQSPSNKVTEKGKDVELRCDPISGHTALYWYRQSLGQGLEFLIYFQGNSAPDKSGLPSDRFSAERTGGSVSTLTIQRTQQEDSAVYLCASSLSGWDTQYFGPGTRLTVL.

The sample holds one count of this clone. The chain recombines TRBV10-2 with TRBJ2-7, with D possibly matching TRBD1 (6 bases). CDR3 length: 12 amino acids. The germline CDR1 and CDR2 sequences are WSHSY and SAAADI. V was pared by 9 bases and J by 5 bases, with 14 bases between. The CDR3 loop is CASSQQGDEQYF. CDR3 coding DNA: TGCGCCAGTTCACAACAGGGAGACGAGCAGTACTTC.

The chain has TRBV6-1 and TRBJ1-1, with 9 nucleotides matching TRBD1. Losses at the gene ends were 4 bases for V and 5 bases for J; bases not matched to a gene: 17. CDR3 size: 18 residues. The germline V gene has CDR1 MNHNS and CDR2 SASEGT. CDR3 in DNA: TGTGCCAGCAGTGCTTGGCCCGGGACAGGGATCAGGGGTACTGAAGCTTTCTTT. Its protein is CASSAWPGTGIRGTEAFF.